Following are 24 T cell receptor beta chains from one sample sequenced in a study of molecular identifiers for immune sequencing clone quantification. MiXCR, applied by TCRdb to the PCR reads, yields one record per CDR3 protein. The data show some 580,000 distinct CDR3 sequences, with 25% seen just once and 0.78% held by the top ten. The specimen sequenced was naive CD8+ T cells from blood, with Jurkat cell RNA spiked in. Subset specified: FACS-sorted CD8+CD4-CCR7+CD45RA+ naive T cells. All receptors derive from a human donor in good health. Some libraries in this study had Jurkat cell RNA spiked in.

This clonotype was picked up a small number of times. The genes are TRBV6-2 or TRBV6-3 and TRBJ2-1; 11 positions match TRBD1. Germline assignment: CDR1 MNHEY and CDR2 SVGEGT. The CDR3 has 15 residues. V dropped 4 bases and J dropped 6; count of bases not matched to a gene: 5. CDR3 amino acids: CASSLGQGGVNEQFF. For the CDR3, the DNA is TGTGCCAGCAGTTTGGGACAGGGGGGGGTCAATGAGCAGTTCTTC.

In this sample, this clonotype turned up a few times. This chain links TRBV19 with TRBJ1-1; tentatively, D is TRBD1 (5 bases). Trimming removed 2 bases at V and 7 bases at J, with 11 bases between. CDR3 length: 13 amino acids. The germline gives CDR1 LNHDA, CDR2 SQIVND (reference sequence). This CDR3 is CASSILRGSEAFF. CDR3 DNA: TGTGCCAGTAGTATACTCCGGGGGAGTGAAGCTTTCTTT.

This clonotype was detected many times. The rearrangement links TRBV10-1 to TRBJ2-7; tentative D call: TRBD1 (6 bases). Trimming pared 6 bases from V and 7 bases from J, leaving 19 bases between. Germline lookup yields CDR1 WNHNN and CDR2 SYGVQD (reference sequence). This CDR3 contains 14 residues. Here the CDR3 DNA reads TGCGCCAGCAGCCAATGGCCAGGGGCTGGGGAGCAGTACTTC. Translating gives CASSQWPGAGEQYF.

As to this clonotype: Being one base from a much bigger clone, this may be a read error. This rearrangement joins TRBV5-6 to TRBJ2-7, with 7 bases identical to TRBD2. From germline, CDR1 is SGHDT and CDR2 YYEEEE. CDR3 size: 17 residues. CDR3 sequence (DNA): TGTGCCAGCAGCCGCTCGATCGGCGGGGGATCCAGCGACGAGCAGTGCTTC. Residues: CASSRSIGGGSSDEQCF.

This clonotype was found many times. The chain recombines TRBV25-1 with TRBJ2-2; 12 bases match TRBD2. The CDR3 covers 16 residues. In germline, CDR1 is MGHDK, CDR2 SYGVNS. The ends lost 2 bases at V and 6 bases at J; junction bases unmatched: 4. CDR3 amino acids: CASSEGLAGLAGELFF. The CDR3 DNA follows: TGTGCCAGCAGTGAAGGACTAGCGGGGTTGGCCGGGGAGCTGTTTTTT.

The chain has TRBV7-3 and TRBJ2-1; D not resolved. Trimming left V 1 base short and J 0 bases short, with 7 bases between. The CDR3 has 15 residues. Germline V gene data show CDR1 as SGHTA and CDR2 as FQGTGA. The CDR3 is CASSLNPASYNEQFF. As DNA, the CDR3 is TGTGCCAGCAGCTTAAACCCCGCCTCCTACAATGAGCAGTTCTTC.

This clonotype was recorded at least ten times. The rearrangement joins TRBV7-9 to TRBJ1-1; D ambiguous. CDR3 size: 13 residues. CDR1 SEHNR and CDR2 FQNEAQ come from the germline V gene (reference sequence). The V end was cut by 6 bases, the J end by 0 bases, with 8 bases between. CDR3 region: CASSLPMNTEAFF. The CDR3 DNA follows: TGTGCCAGCAGTTTACCCATGAACACTGAAGCTTTCTTT.

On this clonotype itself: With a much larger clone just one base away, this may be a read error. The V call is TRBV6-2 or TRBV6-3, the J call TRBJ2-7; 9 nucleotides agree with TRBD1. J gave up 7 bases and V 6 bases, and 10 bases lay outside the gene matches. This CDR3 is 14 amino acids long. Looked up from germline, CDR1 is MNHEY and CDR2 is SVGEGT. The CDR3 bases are TGTGCCAGCAGACAGCTAACAGGGGGCGATGAGCAGTACTTC. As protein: CASRQLTGGDEQYF.

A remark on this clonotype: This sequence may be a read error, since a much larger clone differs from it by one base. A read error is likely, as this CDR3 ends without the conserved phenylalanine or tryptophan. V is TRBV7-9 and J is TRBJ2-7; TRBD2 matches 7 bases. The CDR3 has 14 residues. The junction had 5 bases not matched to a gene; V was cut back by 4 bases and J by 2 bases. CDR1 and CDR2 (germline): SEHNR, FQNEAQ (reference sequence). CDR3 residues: CASSSRLAPYEQYS. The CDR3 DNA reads TGTGCCAGCAGCTCCAGACTAGCTCCCTACGAGCAGTACTCC.

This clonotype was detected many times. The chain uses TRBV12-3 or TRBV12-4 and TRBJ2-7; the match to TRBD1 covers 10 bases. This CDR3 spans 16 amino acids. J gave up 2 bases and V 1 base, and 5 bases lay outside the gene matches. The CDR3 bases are TGTGCCAGCAGTTTAGAACGGGGACAGGGGACCTACGAGCAGTACTTC. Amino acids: CASSLERGQGTYEQYF.

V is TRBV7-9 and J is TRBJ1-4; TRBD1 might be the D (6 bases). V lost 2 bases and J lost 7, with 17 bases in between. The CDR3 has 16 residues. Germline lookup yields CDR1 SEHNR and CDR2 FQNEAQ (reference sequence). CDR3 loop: CASSLTGDLGGEKLFF. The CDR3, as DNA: TGTGCCAGCAGCTTAACGGGAGACTTAGGGGGTGAAAAACTGTTTTTT.

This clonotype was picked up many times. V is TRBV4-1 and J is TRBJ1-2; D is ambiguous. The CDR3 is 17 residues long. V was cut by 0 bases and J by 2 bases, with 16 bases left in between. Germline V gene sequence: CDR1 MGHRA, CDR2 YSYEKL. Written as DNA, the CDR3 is TGCGCCAGCAGCCAAGATCCGGTAGGGCGAACGAACTATGGCTACACCTTC. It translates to CASSQDPVGRTNYGYTF.

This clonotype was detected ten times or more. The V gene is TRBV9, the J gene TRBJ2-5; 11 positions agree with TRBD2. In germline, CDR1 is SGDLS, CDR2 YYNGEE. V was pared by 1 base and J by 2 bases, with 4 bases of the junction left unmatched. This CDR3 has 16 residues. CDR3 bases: TGTGCCAGCAGCGTATATGGGACTAGCGGTCAAGAGACCCAGTACTTC. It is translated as CASSVYGTSGQETQYF.

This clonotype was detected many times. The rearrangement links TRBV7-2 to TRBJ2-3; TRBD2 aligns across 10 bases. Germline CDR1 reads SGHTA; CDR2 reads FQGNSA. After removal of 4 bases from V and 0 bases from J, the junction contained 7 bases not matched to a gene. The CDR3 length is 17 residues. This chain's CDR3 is CASSSKLAGLSTDTQYF. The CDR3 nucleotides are TGTGCCAGCAGCTCGAAACTAGCGGGACTTAGCACAGATACGCAGTATTTT.

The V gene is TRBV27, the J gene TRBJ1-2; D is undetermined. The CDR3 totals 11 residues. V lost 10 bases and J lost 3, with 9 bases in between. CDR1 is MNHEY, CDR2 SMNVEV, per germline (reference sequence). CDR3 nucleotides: TGTGCCACACATGGCCACTATGGCTACACCTTC. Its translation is CATHGHYGYTF.

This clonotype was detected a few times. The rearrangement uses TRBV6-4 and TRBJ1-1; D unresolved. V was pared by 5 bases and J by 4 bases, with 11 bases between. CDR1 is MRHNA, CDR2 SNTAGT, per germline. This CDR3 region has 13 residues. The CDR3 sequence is CASSTVPGTEAFF. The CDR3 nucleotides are TGTGCCAGCAGTACCGTCCCGGGCACTGAAGCTTTCTTT.

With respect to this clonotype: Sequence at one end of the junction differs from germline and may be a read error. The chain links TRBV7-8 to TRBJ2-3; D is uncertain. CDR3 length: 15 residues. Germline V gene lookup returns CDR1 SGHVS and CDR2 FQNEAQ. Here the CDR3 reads CASNLVGRRTDTQYF. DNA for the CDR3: TGCGCCAGCAACTTAGTCGGACGCCGCACAGATACGCAGTATTTT.

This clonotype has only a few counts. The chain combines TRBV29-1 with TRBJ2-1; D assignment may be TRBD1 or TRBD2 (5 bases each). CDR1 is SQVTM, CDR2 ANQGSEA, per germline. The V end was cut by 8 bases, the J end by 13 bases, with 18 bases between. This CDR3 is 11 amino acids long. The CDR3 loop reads CSLIRDGEQFF. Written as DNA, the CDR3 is TGCAGCCTAATACGGGACGGAGAACAGTTCTTC.

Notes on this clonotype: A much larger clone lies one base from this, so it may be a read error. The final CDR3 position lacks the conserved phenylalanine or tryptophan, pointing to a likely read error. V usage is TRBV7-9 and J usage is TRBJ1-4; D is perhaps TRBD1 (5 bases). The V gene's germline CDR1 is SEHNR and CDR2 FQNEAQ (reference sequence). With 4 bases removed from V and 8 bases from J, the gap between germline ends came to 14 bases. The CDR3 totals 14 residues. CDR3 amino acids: CASSSEGSAEKLFS. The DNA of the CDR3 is TGTGCCAGCAGCTCAGAGGGGTCAGCCGAAAAACTGTTTTCT.

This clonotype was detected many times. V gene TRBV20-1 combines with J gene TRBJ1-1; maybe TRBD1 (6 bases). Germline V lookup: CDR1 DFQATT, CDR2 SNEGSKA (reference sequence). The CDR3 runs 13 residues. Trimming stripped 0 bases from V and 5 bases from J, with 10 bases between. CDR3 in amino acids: CSARDHRDTEAFF. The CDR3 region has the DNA TGCAGTGCTAGAGATCACAGGGATACTGAAGCTTTCTTT.

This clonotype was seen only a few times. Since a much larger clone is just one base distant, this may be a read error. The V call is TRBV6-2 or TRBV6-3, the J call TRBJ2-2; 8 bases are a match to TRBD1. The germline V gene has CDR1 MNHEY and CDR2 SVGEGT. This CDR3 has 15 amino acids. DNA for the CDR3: TGTGCCGGCAGTTACCGGACAGGGTCCGCCGGGGAGCTGTTTTTT. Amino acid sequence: CAGSYRTGSAGELFF.

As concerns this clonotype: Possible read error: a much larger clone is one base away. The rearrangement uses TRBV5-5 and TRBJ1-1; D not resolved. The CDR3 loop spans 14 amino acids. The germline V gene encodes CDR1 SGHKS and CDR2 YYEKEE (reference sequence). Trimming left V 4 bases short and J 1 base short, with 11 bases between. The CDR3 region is CASSAGRANTEAFF. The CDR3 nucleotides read TGTGCCAGCAGCGCCGGACGGGCGAACACTGAAGCTTTCTTT.

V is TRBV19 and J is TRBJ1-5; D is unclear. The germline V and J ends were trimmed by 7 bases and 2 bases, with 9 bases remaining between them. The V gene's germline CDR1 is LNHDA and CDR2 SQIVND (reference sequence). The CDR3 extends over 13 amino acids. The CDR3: CASNHGGNQPQHF. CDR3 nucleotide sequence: TGTGCCAGTAACCACGGTGGCAATCAGCCCCAGCATTTT.

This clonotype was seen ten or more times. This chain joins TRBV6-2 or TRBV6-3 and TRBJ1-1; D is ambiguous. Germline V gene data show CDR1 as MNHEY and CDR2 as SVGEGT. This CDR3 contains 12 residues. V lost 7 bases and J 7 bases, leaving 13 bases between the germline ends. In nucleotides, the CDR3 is TGTGCCAGCACCTCCCGTCCCCATGAAGCTTTCTTT. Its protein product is CASTSRPHEAFF.